Listed below are T cell receptor beta chains from one sample, sequenced in a study of shared clonotypes between healthy human individuals. Using immunoSEQ multiplex PCR, the repertoire was profiled, and TCRdb retains in-frame clones only, with some absent. This sample carries about 600,000 clones, more than 95% of them seen once, and the ten largest clones take roughly 0.055%. The sample taken for sequencing was naive CD4+ T cells sorted from blood. The receptors originated from a woman in her thirties in good health. The CDR3 runs from the conserved cysteine through the conserved F or W.

j_call v_call cdr3_aa
TRBJ2-3 TRBV5-1 CASSLADTQYF
TRBJ1-5 TRBV7-8 CASSLEPVNQPQHF
TRBJ2-7 TRBV4-1 CASSQESAVSSYEQYF
TRBJ2-3 TRBV2 CASRVDTQYF
TRBJ2-7 TRBV28 CASSTTGAPREQYF
TRBJ2-7 TRBV6-6 CASAPGGRGPYEQYF
TRBJ2-7 TRBV29-1 CSAWRLAPTYEQYF
TRBJ1-3 TRBV19 CASSTTGLSSGNTIYF
TRBJ2-3 TRBV19 CASGTPNGRDTQYF
TRBJ2-7 TRBV27 CASSPSRRHSYEQYF
TRBJ2-1 TRBV11-3 CASSSSIGSGRADNEQFF
TRBJ1-3 TRBV2 CASSQVSGNTIYF
TRBJ2-4 TRBV5-1 CASTSLAGGIGAKNIQYF
TRBJ2-3 TRBV9 CASSKWTGRNADTQYF
TRBJ1-5 TRBV19 CASSIGPHGQPQHF
TRBJ1-1 TRBV11-3 CASSRTGNTEAFF
TRBJ2-3 TRBV28 CASSGGYSTDTQYF
TRBJ1-1 TRBV6-1 CASSEYSGRNTEAFF
TRBJ1-4 TRBV28 CASSLLKDRAGEKLFF
TRBJ2-7 TRBV5-4 CASSLGGRSYEQYF
TRBJ1-1 TRBV11-2 CASSLGQIMNTEAFF
TRBJ1-1 TRBV2 CAGFINTEAFF
TRBJ1-1 TRBV6-1 CASRGRLNTEAFF
TRBJ2-5 TRBV28 CASTPDLAGGETQYF
TRBJ2-5 TRBV7-6 CASSLAHPGLAGKETQYF
TRBJ2-3 TRBV29-1 CSVRQGTDTQYF
TRBJ2-3 TRBV28 CASRTSGASTDTQYF
TRBJ1-1 TRBV18 CASSRLEHEAFF
TRBJ2-5 TRBV18 CASSPVVQETQYF
TRBJ1-2 TRBV2 CASSRDSVNYGYTF
TRBJ2-7 TRBV5-1 CASSGRDFQSTYEQYF
TRBJ2-7 TRBV18 CASSPATTRTYEQYF
TRBJ2-1 TRBV30 CAWSVRRGYNEQFF
TRBJ2-7 TRBV9 CASSASTGSSYEQYF
TRBJ2-3 TRBV21-1 CASSRVADTQYF
TRBJ2-7 TRBV27 CASSLLAGTSGSNEQYF
TRBJ2-1 TRBV18 CASSLVGLTNNEQFF
TRBJ2-7 TRBV11-2 CASSLALPGGGGSYEQYF
TRBJ2-3 TRBV18 CASSPGLEQRVDTQYF
TRBJ2-3 TRBV7-3 CASSLSGLYTDTQYF
TRBJ2-1 TRBV6-5 CASSLNRAEQFF
TRBJ2-1 TRBV5-4 CASRELAGGPNEQFF
TRBJ1-4 TRBV4-1 CASSRNVGPPSEKLFF
TRBJ1-5 TRBV6-1 CASSAGGGQPQHF
TRBJ2-4 TRBV5-1 CASSRTRLAKNIQYF
TRBJ2-7 TRBV28 CASSKGVLSSYEQYF
TRBJ2-3 TRBV10-3 CAIRTSGALDTQYF
TRBJ2-7 TRBV6-5 CASSVLHEQYF
TRBJ1-2 TRBV11-2 CAIKGPLTYGYTF
TRBJ1-4 TRBV5-4 CASSSLPTNEKLFF
TRBJ2-3 TRBV18 CASSLLGSGTDTDTQYF
TRBJ2-1 TRBV11-2 CASSLVTSGRSDEQFF
TRBJ2-5 TRBV18 CASSLTGGQETQYF
TRBJ2-3 TRBV7-2 CASSLESWQPSSWDTQYF
TRBJ2-1 TRBV28 CASTPGLPAGNEQFF
TRBJ2-7 TRBV7-2 CASSPAGGAHEQYF